This note documents a single T cell receptor beta chain sequence. These data originate in a study of blood T cell repertoires in COVID-19. Overall study: There were acute and convalescent COVID-19 samples, and they came from the United States, Italy and Spain. Sources were T cells, B-cell-depleted T cells, or PBMCs; the material itself was cDNA or gDNA.

As handled by the study authors: The authors estimated nucleated cell counts from reference gene primer amplification. Sequencing used immunoSEQ multiplex PCR; TCRdb keeps in-frame clones, though not all of them. V and J calls and clone size are copied from that table; D and trimming were computed from the DNA. This sample yields about 140,000 clones, of which roughly 79% are seen a single time; approximately 8% belongs to the top ten. J gave up 3 bases and V 6 bases, and 10 bases lay outside the gene matches. This CDR3 is built from 15 residues. The germline CDR1 and CDR2 sequences are MNHEY and SVGEGT.

This chain connects TRBV6-2 or TRBV6-3 to TRBJ2-7; 8 bases align to TRBD1. The receptor comes from a human donor in a cohort sampled during active COVID-19. The sample comprised peripheral blood. The CDR3 spells CASSPRSGTGYEQYF. The DNA for the CDR3 is TGTGCCAGCAGCCCTCGTTCCGGGACAGGCTACGAGCAGTACTTC.